The sequence of this T cell receptor beta chain was determined in a study of beta chain features in type 1 diabetes. Expressed TCRB transcripts were sequenced because the entire RNA isolate underwent reverse transcription. Measured with immunoSEQ multiplex PCR; TCRdb has only the in-frame clones, and not every one. This table holds hundreds of thousands of clones, 14% found once. This receptor was identified in a young man in good health. Source material: naive CD4+ T cells from blood.

The CDR3 DNA reads as TGTGCCAGCAGCTTTAGGCAGGGACTGAACACTGAAGCTTTCTTT. Translating gives CASSFRQGLNTEAFF. This chain joins TRBV11-2 and TRBJ1-1; tentative D call: TRBD1 (5 bases). The CDR3 is 15 amino acids. V dropped 3 bases and J dropped 0 bases, with 11 bases sitting between them. CDR1 is SGHAT, CDR2 FQNNGV, per germline.